The following is a TCR beta chain sequence with its context. The data derive from a study of cytomegalovirus exposure and HLA in healthy donors. The study ran its PCR with 60 Vbeta and 13 Jbeta primers. Generated by immunoSEQ multiplex PCR, the TCRdb table keeps only in-frame clones and is missing some. The profile shows under 70,000 clones, roughly 65% of them singletons. Germline V gene data show CDR1 as SGHAT and CDR2 as FQNNGV. The length of the CDR3 is 15 residues. The V end lost 0 bases, the J end lost 4 bases, and 9 bases lay between the germline ends. The sample consisted of PBMCs. The sequence was collected from a woman younger than 45 in good health and CMV-seronegative. The chain carries TRBV11-2 and TRBJ1-4, with a possible D match to TRBD1 (5 bases). CDR3 protein: CASSLEGGRNEKLFF. CDR3 DNA sequence: TGTGCCAGCAGCTTAGAGGGGGGACGTAATGAAAAACTGTTTTTT.